This T cell receptor beta chain was identified during a study of blood T cell repertoires in COVID-19. Study in general: Sites in the United States, Italy and Spain provided acute and convalescent COVID-19 samples. T cells, B-cell-depleted T cells, or PBMCs provided the cDNA or gDNA that served as material.

This CDR3 is built from 13 residues. Trimming took 3 bases from V and 8 from J, leaving 16 bases between them. Germline CDR1 reads DFQATT; CDR2 reads SNEGSKA (reference sequence). Authors' methods: Researchers report that nucleated cell counts were estimated from reference gene primer amplification. Measured with immunoSEQ multiplex PCR; TCRdb has only the in-frame clones, and not every one. Clone size and the V and J calls come from that table; the DNA yielded D and trimming. The table includes some 130,000 clones, roughly 83% detected once. Source material: peripheral blood. The J gene is TRBJ1-2, the V gene TRBV20-1, with D maybe TRBD1 (5 bases). This clonotype was sampled from a man in his 60s with acute or convalescent COVID-19. The CDR3 spells CSASHPGKDGYTF. The CDR3 DNA is TGCAGTGCTAGTCACCCAGGGAAGGACGGCTACACCTTC.